This TCR beta chain stems from a study of CD8 T cells in ankylosing spondylitis. The CDR3 sequence is 15 residues long. Germline V lookup: CDR1 DFQATT, CDR2 SNEGSKA (reference sequence). V dropped 1 base and J dropped 5 bases, with 18 bases sitting between them. Comments on this clonotype: As yet, its antigen is unknown.

General observations from the study: Made up of fewer than ten highly homologous variants, a TCR beta motif appeared characteristic of ankylosing spondylitis blood. Disease-associated clonotypes exhibited CD8+ identity and were relatively infrequent in peripheral blood. Reactive arthritis synovial fluid and blood previously showed some of these motif variants. In ankylosing spondylitis patients, matched synovial fluid reportedly showed significant enrichment of disease-linked clones.

The authors made TCR beta libraries by quantitative 5'-RACE with molecular barcodes. One entry per CDR3 protein, called by TCRdb with MiXCR from the 5' RACE reads. There are about 800,000 distinct CDR3 sequences in the sample; roughly 10% occur only once, and about 0.49% lies in the top ten. The chain employs TRBV20-1 and TRBJ2-7; a weak D match, TRBD2 (6 bases). The specimen sequenced was blood, either unsorted or a sorted T cell fraction (not recorded which). This sequence was found in a male donor with ankylosing spondylitis. CDR3 in DNA: TGCAGTGCTAGAGTAGGGGCTAGCGCCGGCAACGAGCAGTACTTC. Translation gives CSARVGASAGNEQYF.